This T cell receptor (beta chain) was found in a study of blood T cell repertoires in COVID-19. About the research overall: Collection of acute and convalescent COVID-19 samples took place in the United States, Italy and Spain.

Per the study methods: Amplified reference gene primers provided the basis for estimating nucleated cell counts. Produced via immunoSEQ multiplex PCR; TCRdb's table is partial and in-frame only. The V and J calls and clone size are taken from that table; D and trimming were inferred from the DNA. Altogether approximately 160,000 clones are present, more than 80% being singletons, with the ten largest covering roughly 11%. The receptor's source is a human donor in a cohort sampled during active COVID-19. Sequenced sample: peripheral blood.

CDR3 amino acids: CASSGEDITSTDTQYF. CDR3 bases: TGTGCCAGCAGCGGAGAGGACATCACTAGCACAGATACGCAGTATTTT. This rearrangement joins TRBV5-5 to TRBJ2-3, with D possibly matching TRBD1 (5 bases). This CDR3 spans 16 amino acids. The V gene's germline CDR1 is SGHKS and CDR2 YYEKEE (reference sequence). The V and J ends lost 4 bases and 0 bases respectively, with 15 bases between them.